This T cell receptor beta chain comes out of a study of beta chain features in type 1 diabetes. Overall study results and limits: The influence of HLA type on TCRB rearrangement stayed undetermined.

Heparinised blood was drawn once per donor, averaging approximately 0.12 L. Markers CD45RO/CCR7/CD25/CD127/CD95/CD27 served to sort CD4+ naive, central memory, regulatory and stem cell-like memory cells. CDR1 and CDR2 (germline): LNHNV, YYDKDF (reference sequence). The ends were cut back, 2 bases at V and 7 bases at J, with 15 bases in the middle. The CDR3 covers 14 residues. The study reverse transcribed the entire isolated RNA, so it sequenced expressed TCRB transcripts. Assay used: immunoSEQ multiplex PCR; TCRdb lists only in-frame clones, some missing. This sample carries over 300,000 clones, less than 9.5% of them seen once, and the ten largest clones take 0.44%. As to this clone: Its antigen is still unknown.

The clonotype was recovered from a woman in her late teens or twenties in good health. This chain connects TRBV15 to TRBJ2-7, with D perhaps TRBD1 or TRBD2 (5 bases each). The sequenced sample consisted of central memory CD4+ T cells from blood. CDR3: CATSRSLGAMEQYF. Here the CDR3 DNA reads TGTGCCACCAGCAGATCACTCGGGGCCATGGAGCAGTACTTC.